The source of this TCR beta chain is a study of T cells in Graves' hyperthyroidism and ophthalmopathy. Study as a whole: Blood was drawn when the patient was first diagnosed and still untreated. General observations from the study: Appearing also in blood were most of the thyroid clonotypes expanded above 0.001. With a median lead of 6.5 months before onset, the model predicted ophthalmopathy.

On this clonotype: Its antigen remains unidentified.

Amplification of TCR beta CDR3 regions was performed using RNA transcripts as template. The HTBI set primed first-round TCR CDR3 RT-PCR. Via MiXCR, TCRdb re-called the multiplex PCR reads, giving one row per CDR3 protein. The profile covers more than 500,000 distinct CDR3 sequences, with 15% to 20% appearing a single time and roughly 29% taken by the ten largest. Lactation, pregnancy, other autoimmune disease or uncontrolled infection led to exclusion of patients. Looked up from germline, CDR1 is SGDLS and CDR2 is YYNGEE. The CDR3 length is 15 residues. The V gene end was trimmed by 3 bases and the J gene end by 9 bases; junction bases not matched to a gene: 12.

The sequence derives from a woman in her thirties with Graves' ophthalmopathy. This rearrangement joins TRBV9 to TRBJ2-1; 7 bases fit TRBD1. The sample consisted of blood. The CDR3: CASSEVTGRSREQFF. The DNA for the CDR3 is TGTGCCAGCAGCGAGGTGACAGGGCGGTCTCGTGAGCAGTTCTTC.